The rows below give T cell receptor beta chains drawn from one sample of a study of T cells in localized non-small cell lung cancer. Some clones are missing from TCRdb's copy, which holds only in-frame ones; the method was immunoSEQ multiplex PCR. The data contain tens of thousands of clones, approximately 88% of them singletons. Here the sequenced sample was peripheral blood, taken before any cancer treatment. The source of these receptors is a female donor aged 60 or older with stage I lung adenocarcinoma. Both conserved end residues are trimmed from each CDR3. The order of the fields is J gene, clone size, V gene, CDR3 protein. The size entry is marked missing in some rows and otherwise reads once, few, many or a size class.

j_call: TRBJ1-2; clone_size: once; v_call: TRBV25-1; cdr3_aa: ASIGQGYGYT
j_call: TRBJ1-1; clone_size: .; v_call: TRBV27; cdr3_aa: ASSLGGVGTEAF
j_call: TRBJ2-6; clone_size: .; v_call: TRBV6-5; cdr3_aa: ASSLTPGQPILT
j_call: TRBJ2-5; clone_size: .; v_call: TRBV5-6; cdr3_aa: ASSLSRTGRETQY
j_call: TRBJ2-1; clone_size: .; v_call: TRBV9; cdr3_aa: ASSPRDRGYNEQF
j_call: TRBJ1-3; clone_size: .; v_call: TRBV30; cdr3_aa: AWRTGSGNTIY
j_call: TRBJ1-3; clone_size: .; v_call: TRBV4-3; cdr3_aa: ASSQERSVHTIY
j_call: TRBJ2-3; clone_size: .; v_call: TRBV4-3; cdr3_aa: ASSQAHTSELTDTQY
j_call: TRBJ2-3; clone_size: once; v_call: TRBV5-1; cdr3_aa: ASSLVAGADTQY
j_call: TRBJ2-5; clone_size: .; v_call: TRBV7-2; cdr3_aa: ASSLGRPPTQY
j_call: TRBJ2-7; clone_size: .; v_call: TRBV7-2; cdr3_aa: ASSSMGGTAMDEQY
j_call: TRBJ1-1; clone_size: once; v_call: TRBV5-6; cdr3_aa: ASSLALNTEAF
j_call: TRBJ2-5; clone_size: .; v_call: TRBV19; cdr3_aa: ASSILGGGQETQY
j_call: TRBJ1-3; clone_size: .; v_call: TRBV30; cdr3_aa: AWSVRRPFGNTIY
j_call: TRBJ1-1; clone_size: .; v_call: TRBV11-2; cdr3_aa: ASSLEASTEAF
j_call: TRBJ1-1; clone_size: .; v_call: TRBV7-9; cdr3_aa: ASRGNTGNTEAF
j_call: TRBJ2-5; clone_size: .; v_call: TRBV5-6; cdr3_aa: ASSLVTTQETQY
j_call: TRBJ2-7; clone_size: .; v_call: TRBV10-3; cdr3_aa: AISETYMGEQY